The clone carrying this T cell receptor beta chain has more than one count but fewer than ten. Its antigen is as yet unknown. The data were obtained in a study of spatial heterogeneity in lung cancer. Overall study context: Combinations of a unique TCR and a UMI were tallied in raw reads, and on average each appeared more than ten times.

Documented time point: sample taken at primary tumor resection. From tumor, nontumor lung or frozen PBMC, whole RNA was taken unsorted for sequencing. TCRdb re-called the 5' RACE reads through MiXCR, storing one row per CDR3 protein. The table lists more than 75,000 distinct CDR3 sequences, approximately 12% of them singletons. Broader study findings: There were more appearances of ubiquitous expanded tumor TCRs in blood at resection than at follow-up.

This TCR derives from a male donor with early-stage non-small cell lung cancer. The sample consisted of PBMCs, taken at surgery.

The CDR3 nucleotides are TGTGCCATCAGTGGGACTAGCGGGAGTGATGAGCAGTTCTTC. This translates into CAISGTSGSDEQFF. The gene calls are TRBV10-3 and TRBJ2-1; the match to TRBD2 covers 13 bases. The trim removed 4 bases at V and 8 bases at J, leaving 2 bases unmatched. This CDR3 has 14 amino acids. Germline V gene sequence: CDR1 ENHRY, CDR2 SYGVKD.